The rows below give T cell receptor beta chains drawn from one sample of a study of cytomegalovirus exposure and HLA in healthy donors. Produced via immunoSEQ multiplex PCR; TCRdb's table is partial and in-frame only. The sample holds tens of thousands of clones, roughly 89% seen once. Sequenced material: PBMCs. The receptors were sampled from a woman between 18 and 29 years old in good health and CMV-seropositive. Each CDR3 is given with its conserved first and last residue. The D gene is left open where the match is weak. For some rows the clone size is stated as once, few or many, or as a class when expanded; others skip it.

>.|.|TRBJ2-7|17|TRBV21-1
CASSKWGQGAATYEQYF
.
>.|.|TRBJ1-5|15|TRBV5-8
CASSLAGGGDQPQHF
TGTGCCAGCAGCTTGGCCGGTGGAGGGGATCAGCCCCAGCATTTT
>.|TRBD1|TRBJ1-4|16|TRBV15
CATSRDPGDRLEKLFF
TGTGCCACCAGCAGAGATCCAGGGGACAGGCTTGAAAAACTGTTTTTT
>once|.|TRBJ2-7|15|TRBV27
CASRRAVGQLRGQYF
TGTGCCAGCCGGAGAGCAGTAGGACAACTACGAGGGCAGTACTTC
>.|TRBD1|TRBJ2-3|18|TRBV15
CATSRDSLGTGDTDTQYF
TGTGCCACCAGCAGAGATTCCCTCGGGACAGGCGACACAGATACGCAGTATTTT
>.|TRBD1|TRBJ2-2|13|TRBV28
CASRTGGNGELFF
TGTGCCAGCAGGACAGGGGGCAACGGGGAGCTGTTTTTT
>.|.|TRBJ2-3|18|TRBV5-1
CASSLLSPTRGSTDTQYF
TGCGCCAGCAGCTTATTAAGTCCAACCAGGGGCAGCACAGATACGCAGTATTTT
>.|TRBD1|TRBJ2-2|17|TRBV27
CASSLRSAGGSGGELFF
TGTGCCAGCAGTTTAAGGTCTGCAGGGGGATCAGGCGGGGAGCTGTTTTTT
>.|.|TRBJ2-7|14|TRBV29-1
CSVGWASPGGEQYF
TGCAGCGTTGGGTGGGCCTCCCCAGGTGGCGAGCAGTACTTC
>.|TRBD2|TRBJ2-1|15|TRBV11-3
CASSASGVPGNEQFF
TGTGCCAGCTCAGCTAGCGGGGTACCAGGGAATGAGCAGTTCTTC
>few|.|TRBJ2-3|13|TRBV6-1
CASDERSTDTQYF
TGTGCCTCGGACGAGCGGAGCACAGATACGCAGTATTTT
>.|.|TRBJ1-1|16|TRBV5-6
CASSFHWTGMNTEAFF
TGTGCCAGCAGCTTCCACTGGACTGGGATGAACACTGAAGCTTTCTTT
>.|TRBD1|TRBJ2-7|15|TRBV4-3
CASSQLWDRSYEQYF
TGCGCCAGCAGCCAACTGTGGGACAGATCCTACGAGCAGTACTTC
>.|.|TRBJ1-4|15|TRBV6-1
CASSDLGRVFEKLFF
TGTGCCAGCAGTGATCTGGGGCGAGTTTTTGAAAAACTGTTTTTT
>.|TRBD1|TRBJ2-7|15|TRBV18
CASSSDRQGFYEQYF
TGTGCCAGCTCATCAGACCGACAGGGTTTCTACGAGCAGTACTTC
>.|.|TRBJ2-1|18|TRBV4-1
CASSQVLGQGPSYNEQFF
TGCGCCAGCAGCCAAGTATTGGGACAAGGGCCGAGCTACAATGAGCAGTTCTTC
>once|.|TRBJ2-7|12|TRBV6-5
CASSPPSHEQYF
TGTGCCAGCAGTCCCCCATCCCACGAGCAGTACTTC
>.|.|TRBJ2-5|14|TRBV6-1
CASSERRGQETQYF
TGTGCCAGCAGTGAAAGAAGGGGACAAGAGACCCAGTACTTC
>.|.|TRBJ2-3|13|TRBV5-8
CASSLSFGDTQYF
TGTGCCAGCAGCTTGTCATTCGGAGATACGCAGTATTTT
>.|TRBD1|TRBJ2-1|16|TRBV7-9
CASSGDGTASYNEQFF
TGTGCCAGCAGCGGTGATGGGACAGCCTCCTACAATGAGCAGTTCTTC
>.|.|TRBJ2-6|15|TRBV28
CASSRQVSGANVLTF
TGTGCCAGCAGCAGACAGGTCTCTGGGGCCAACGTCCTGACTTTC
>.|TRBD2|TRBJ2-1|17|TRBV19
CASSIPSGTSGGNEQFF
TGTGCCAGTAGTATCCCCTCCGGGACTAGCGGGGGTAATGAGCAGTTCTTC
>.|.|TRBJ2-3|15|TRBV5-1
CASSLFGESTDTQYF
TGCGCCAGCAGCTTGTTCGGGGAAAGCACAGATACGCAGTATTTT
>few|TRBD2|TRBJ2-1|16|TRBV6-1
CASSEAPSGSYNEQFF
TGTGCCAGCAGTGAAGCCCCTAGCGGTTCCTACAATGAGCAGTTCTTC
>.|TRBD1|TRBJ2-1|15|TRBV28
CASSKTGGAYNEQFF
TGTGCCAGCAGTAAGACAGGGGGCGCCTACAATGAGCAGTTCTTC
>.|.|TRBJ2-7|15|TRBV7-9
CASSLVGLVTYEQYF
TGTGCCAGCAGCTTAGTTGGACTCGTGACCTACGAGCAGTACTTC
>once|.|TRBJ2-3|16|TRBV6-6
CASSYSRGYTQDTQYF
TGTGCCAGCAGTTACTCTAGGGGATACACACAAGATACGCAGTATTTT
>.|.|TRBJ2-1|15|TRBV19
CASSHSGSSYNEQFF
TGTGCCAGTAGTCATAGCGGAAGCTCCTACAATGAGCAGTTCTTC
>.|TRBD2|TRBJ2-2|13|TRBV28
CASSPREDGELFF
TGTGCCAGCAGCCCTCGGGAGGACGGGGAGCTGTTTTTT
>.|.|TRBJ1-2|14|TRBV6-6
CAITSGTAFYGYTF
TGTGCCATCACCTCCGGGACTGCCTTCTATGGCTACACCTTC
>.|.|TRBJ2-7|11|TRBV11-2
CASSLGAHKYF
TGTGCCAGCAGCTTAGGGGCCCATAAGTACTTC
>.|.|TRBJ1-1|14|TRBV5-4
CASSITQGGTEAFF
TGTGCCAGCAGCATTACGCAGGGAGGCACTGAAGCTTTCTTT
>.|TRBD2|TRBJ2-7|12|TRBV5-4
CASSLLAGKQYF
TGTGCCAGCAGCTTACTAGCGGGAAAGCAGTACTTC
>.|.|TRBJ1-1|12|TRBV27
CASSGGIAEAFF
TGTGCCAGCAGCGGGGGGATCGCTGAAGCTTTCTTT
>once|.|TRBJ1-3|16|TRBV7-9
CASSLVGEGGLNTIYF
TGTGCCAGCAGCTTAGTCGGTGAAGGGGGTTTAAACACCATATATTTT
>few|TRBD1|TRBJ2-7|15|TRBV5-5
CASSHAPGQGYEQYF
TGTGCCAGCAGCCATGCTCCGGGACAGGGCTACGAGCAGTACTTC
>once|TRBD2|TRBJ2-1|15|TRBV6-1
CASSSPGSGSNEQFF
TGTGCCAGCAGTAGTCCGGGGAGCGGGAGCAATGAGCAGTTCTTC
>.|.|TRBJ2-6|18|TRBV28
CASSFPMLGPSGANVLTF
TGTGCCAGCAGTTTCCCTATGCTGGGGCCCTCTGGGGCCAACGTCCTGACTTTC
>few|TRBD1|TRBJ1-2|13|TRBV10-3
CAISGQGPYGYTF
TGTGCCATCAGCGGACAGGGCCCCTATGGCTACACCTTC
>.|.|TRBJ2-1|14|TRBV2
CASSEMARNNEQFF
TGTGCCAGCAGTGAAATGGCGCGGAACAATGAGCAGTTCTTC